This T cell receptor beta chain stems from a study of response to subunit inactivated influenza vaccine. CDR3 length: 16 amino acids. Deletions cut 7 bases from V and 5 bases from J, with 20 bases between. Germline V lookup: CDR1 LNHDA, CDR2 SQIVND (reference sequence). TCRdb itself ran the RT-PCR reads through MiXCR, one entry per CDR3 protein. The repertoire holds roughly 620,000 distinct CDR3 sequences, with around 10% as singletons. In addition, the sample was reused for a study of T cells expressing NK-cell markers. This second report adds: 5'RACE template switching with UMIs generated TCR beta cDNA. From sorted CD3+CD56+NKG2C+, CD3+CD56+NKG2C- and CD3+CD56-NKG2C+ T cells came the TCR beta repertoires. Eight donors were sequenced, seven testing HCMV-seropositive and one testing seronegative. Sorting in several experiments was restricted by an anti-gamma-delta TCR antibody to alpha-beta TCR T cells.

The gene calls are TRBV19 and TRBJ1-4; D is perhaps TRBD1 (6 bases). The sample in question was PBMCs from blood, obtained on the day of vaccination. The clonotype originates from a man aged 45-65 years who received an inactivated influenza vaccine. CDR3 amino acids: CASIADRKRSNEKLFF. The DNA for the CDR3 is TGTGCCAGTATTGCCGACAGGAAACGATCAAATGAAAAACTGTTTTTT.